This passage covers 31 T cell receptor beta chains from one sample sequenced in a study of shared clonotypes between healthy human individuals (dated by TCRdb to about 2020). The protocol used for the library was the immunoSEQ multiplex PCR assay. TCRdb carries this immuneACCESS record with in-frame sequences only. Its versions omit some clonotypes, under half of them owing to an unresolved V gene in the studies checked, with the rest unexplained. The sample data list 600,000 or so clones, and approximately 95% of these were observed just once. The ten largest clones capture over 0.09% of the sample. CD8 naive samples consisted of CD45RO-negative cells that were positively selected for CCR7, yielding a CD45RA+CCR7+ population without TemRA cells. What was sequenced was naive CD8+ T cells sorted from blood. The sample's cell subset or site, from its label and the paper: CD45RA+CCR7+. All receptors derive from a woman between 25 and 40 years old in good health.

This chain uses TRBV28 with TRBJ2-2; possible D gene TRBD1, 5 bases. The CDR3 consists of 17 residues. The germline gives CDR1 MDHEN, CDR2 SYDVKM. Trimming took off 3 bases at V and 0 bases at J, with 14 bases between the two ends. CDR3 nucleotide sequence: TGTGCCAGCAGTTTTGGAGACAGCGTCTCGAACACCGGGGAGCTGTTTTTT. Translated, it gives CASSFGDSVSNTGELFF.

J is TRBJ2-7 and V is TRBV27; D might be TRBD1 (5 bases). The CDR3 has 13 amino acids. V dropped 6 bases and J dropped 4 bases, with 13 bases sitting between them. The V gene's germline CDR1 is MNHEY and CDR2 SMNVEV (reference sequence). CDR3 nucleotides: TGTGCCAGCAGCCCCCAGGGTGTATACGAGCAGTACTTC. Translated, it gives CASSPQGVYEQYF.

The genes are TRBV9 and TRBJ1-5; D is uncertain. CDR1 and CDR2 from the germline V gene are SGDLS and YYNGEE. V lost 4 bases, J lost 1 base, and 12 bases lay in between. The length of the CDR3 is 15 residues. The CDR3 DNA sequence: TGTGCCAGCAGCCCCGGTTGGAGGAGCAATCAGCCCCAGCATTTT. Translation: CASSPGWRSNQPQHF.

This chain connects TRBV25-1 to TRBJ2-1, with D perhaps being TRBD1 or TRBD2 (5 bases each). The CDR3 length is 14 residues. The ends were cut back, 10 bases at V and 8 bases at J, with 21 bases in the middle. Germline-derived CDR1 and CDR2 are MGHDK and SYGVNS. The CDR3 nucleotides read TGTGCCACCAAAGGGACCATAGCGTGGGATGAGCAGTTCTTC. Translating it yields CATKGTIAWDEQFF.

The chain couples TRBV15 to TRBJ2-7; D is perhaps TRBD1 or TRBD2 (5 bases each). This CDR3 spans 14 amino acids. V was trimmed by 2 bases and J by 2 bases, leaving 10 bases between them. Germline assignment: CDR1 LNHNV and CDR2 YYDKDF (reference sequence). CDR3 loop: CATSRSRGPYEQYF. DNA for the CDR3: TGTGCCACCAGCAGATCTCGGGGACCCTACGAGCAGTACTTC.

J is TRBJ2-3 and V is TRBV7-3, with 7 bases lining up with TRBD1. Looked up from germline, CDR1 is SGHTA and CDR2 is FQGTGA. Unmatched junction bases numbered 6, after V lost 5 bases and J lost 1 base. This CDR3 has 15 residues. The CDR3 region has the DNA TGTGCCAGCAGCATGACAGGGAGAGGCACAGATACGCAGTATTTT. Translated: CASSMTGRGTDTQYF.

This clone has only a few counts. The rearrangement links TRBV2 to TRBJ1-1; the D is unclear. CDR3 size: 12 residues. CDR1 is SNHLY, CDR2 FYNNEI, per germline. V was cut by 8 bases and J by 7 bases, with 14 bases left in between. The CDR3 coding sequence is TGTGCCAGCCCCCGTCGGGAGGGTGAAGCTTTCTTT. Its translation is CASPRREGEAFF.

The chain employs TRBV28 and TRBJ2-5; possible D gene TRBD2, 7 bases. Germline values: CDR1 MDHEN, CDR2 SYDVKM. The V gene lost 2 bases and the J gene lost 1 base, with 17 bases spanning the gap. This CDR3 has 17 residues. The CDR3 here is CASSLQGGGGPQETQYF. CDR3 in DNA: TGTGCCAGCAGTTTACAGGGAGGGGGAGGGCCCCAAGAGACCCAGTACTTC.

The chain employs TRBV27 and TRBJ1-5, with D hard to call. Trimming removed 8 bases from V and 6 bases from J, with 11 bases in between. The CDR3 loop spans 12 amino acids. Germline V gene data show CDR1 as MNHEY and CDR2 as SMNVEV (reference sequence). CDR3 nucleotides: TGTGCCAGCGGACTCAGGTCTCAGCCCCAGCATTTT. Protein: CASGLRSQPQHF.

This clone was detected only once. The chain is built from TRBV11-3 and TRBJ2-7; a possible D gene is TRBD2 (6 bases). CDR1 and CDR2 from the germline V gene are SGHNT and YENEEA. V lost 2 bases and J 3 bases, leaving 14 bases between the germline ends. There are 15 residues in the CDR3. The CDR3 loop is CASSLRLDALYEQYF. The DNA for the CDR3 is TGTGCCAGCAGCTTAAGACTAGACGCTCTCTACGAGCAGTACTTC.

This chain uses TRBV15 with TRBJ1-1, with D perhaps TRBD1 (5 bases). In germline, CDR1 is LNHNV, CDR2 YYDKDF (reference sequence). This CDR3 spans 15 amino acids. V lost 2 bases and J lost 1, with 11 bases in between. CDR3 region: CATSRQGWENTEAFF. In DNA form, the CDR3 reads TGTGCCACCAGCAGACAGGGCTGGGAGAACACTGAAGCTTTCTTT.

This rearrangement joins TRBV5-5 to TRBJ2-7; the D is unclear. Germline V gene data show CDR1 as SGHKS and CDR2 as YYEKEE (reference sequence). The CDR3 is 14 residues long. Trimming removed 1 base from V and 1 base from J, with 9 bases in between. CDR3 in DNA: TGTGCCAGCAGCTTGTTGTACGTTTCCTACGAGCAGTACTTC. Translation: CASSLLYVSYEQYF. The whole variable domain, filled in from reference TRBV5-5 and TRBJ2-7, reads DAGVTQSPTHLIKTRGQQVTLRCSPISGHKSVSWYQQVLGQGPQFIFQYYEKEERGRGNFPDRFSARQFPNYSSELNVNALLLGDSALYLCASSLLYVSYEQYFGPGTRLTVT.

This rearrangement joins TRBV6-5 to TRBJ2-7; 12 bases agree with TRBD2. The CDR3 sequence is 15 residues long. With V trimmed by 6 bases and J by 0 bases, 3 bases remained unmatched. Germline CDR1 reads MNHEY; CDR2 reads SVGAGI. CDR3 nucleotides: TGTGCCAGCAGCCCTAGCGGGAGGGCCTCCTACGAGCAGTACTTC. Its protein product is CASSPSGRASYEQYF.

As for this clone: The same CDR3 is also encoded by other DNA sequences in this sample. The chain has TRBV9 and TRBJ2-3, with no clear D. V was pared by 3 bases and J by 2 bases, with 4 bases between. Germline loops: CDR1 SGDLS, CDR2 YYNGEE. This CDR3 has 12 amino acids. This chain's CDR3 is CASSAVTDTQYF. In nucleotides, the CDR3 is TGTGCCAGCAGCGCAGTCACAGATACGCAGTATTTT.

This chain uses TRBV6-5 with TRBJ2-7; 8 bases are a match to TRBD1. Germline CDR1 and CDR2: MNHEY and SVGAGI. The CDR3 consists of 14 residues. Germline trimming cut 2 bases from V and 5 bases from J; bases unmatched to any gene: 5. The CDR3 spells CASSYRTGINEQYF. CDR3 bases: TGTGCCAGCAGTTACAGGACAGGGATCAACGAGCAGTACTTC.

This clone was recorded once. This sequence joins TRBV29-1 and TRBJ1-4, with a tentative D call TRBD1 (5 bases). The CDR3 extends over 15 amino acids. The V and J ends lost 0 bases and 6 bases respectively, with 14 bases between them. CDR1 is SQVTM, CDR2 ANQGSEA, per germline. CDR3 amino acids: CSVEDPRGRDEKLFF. The CDR3 nucleotides read TGCAGCGTTGAAGATCCTCGGGGGAGGGATGAAAAACTGTTTTTT.

The V and J genes are TRBV6-6 and TRBJ2-7; 11 nucleotides line up with TRBD1. The V segment lost 2 bases and the J segment 3 bases; nucleotides outside the gene matches: 3. The CDR3 length is 15 residues. Germline loops: CDR1 MNHNY, CDR2 SVGAGI (reference sequence). The CDR3 reads CASSYDGTGGYEQYF. In DNA, the CDR3 is TGTGCCAGCAGTTACGACGGGACAGGGGGCTACGAGCAGTACTTC.

V usage is TRBV11-2 and J usage is TRBJ2-3; D is perhaps TRBD2 (6 bases). V was shortened by 0 bases and J by 3 bases, with 10 bases between the two germline ends. The germline gives CDR1 SGHAT, CDR2 FQNNGV. The CDR3 sequence is 15 residues long. The CDR3 DNA is TGTGCCAGCAGCTTAGAACCGGCGGGGACAGATACGCAGTATTTT. This encodes CASSLEPAGTDTQYF.

The chain combines TRBV2 with TRBJ2-7, with 11 bases identical to TRBD2. The V segment lost 7 bases and the J segment 7 bases; nucleotides outside the gene matches: 6. The germline V gene encodes CDR1 SNHLY and CDR2 FYNNEI. The CDR3 consists of 13 residues. This CDR3 reads CASKTSGTWEQYF. Written as DNA, the CDR3 is TGTGCCAGCAAGACTAGCGGGACATGGGAGCAGTACTTC.

The chain links TRBV21-1 to TRBJ2-3; no DNA check was done on the table's D call, TRBD1. TRBV21-1 is a documented pseudogene. The CDR3 totals 16 residues. CDR3 bases: TGTGCCAGCAGCAAATTGGGGACAGGAAGCACAGATACGCAGTATTTT. Amino acid sequence: CASSKLGTGSTDTQYF.

The chain is built from TRBV13 and TRBJ2-7; 9 bases agree with TRBD1. Trimming removed 2 bases from V and 4 bases from J; junction bases left unmatched: 3. Germline V gene data show CDR1 as PRHDT and CDR2 as FYEKMQ (reference sequence). The CDR3 contains 14 residues. CDR3 protein: CASSLTGGLYEQYF. The CDR3 nucleotides read TGTGCCAGCAGCTTAACAGGGGGCTTATACGAGCAGTACTTC.

J is TRBJ2-7 and V is TRBV7-8; the D is unclear. Germline lookup yields CDR1 SGHVS and CDR2 FQNEAQ. Trimming removed 8 bases at V and 2 bases at J, with 16 bases between. This CDR3 has 14 amino acids. The CDR3 region has the DNA TGTGCCAGCTCCGGTCTGGGTGATACCTACGAGCAGTACTTC. Its protein product is CASSGLGDTYEQYF.

With respect to this clone: This specimen includes other DNA sequences encoding the same CDR3. The V gene is TRBV27, the J gene TRBJ1-5, with D tentatively TRBD1 (5 bases). V was pared by 9 bases and J by 7 bases, with 16 bases between. Germline-derived CDR1 and CDR2 are MNHEY and SMNVEV (reference sequence). This CDR3 is built from 13 residues. The CDR3: CASRGGTGQPQHF. CDR3 nucleotides: TGTGCCAGTCGGGGGGGGACGGGACAGCCCCAGCATTTT.

The chain uses TRBV14 and TRBJ2-3; unclear D gene. V was trimmed by 3 bases and J by 4 bases, leaving 8 bases between them. The CDR3 runs to 13 residues. The V gene's germline CDR1 is SGHDN and CDR2 FVKESK. The CDR3 sequence is CASSQGFSDTQYF. The CDR3 coding sequence is TGTGCCAGCAGCCAGGGATTTTCAGATACGCAGTATTTT.

The chain is built from TRBV9 and TRBJ2-2; TRBD1 aligns across 8 bases. The ends lost 1 base at V and 0 bases at J; junction bases unmatched: 11. From germline, CDR1 is SGDLS and CDR2 YYNGEE. The CDR3 runs 19 residues. The CDR3 region has the DNA TGTGCCAGCAGCGTACAGGGGGCTTACTCCGCTACGAACACCGGGGAGCTGTTTTTT. Translated: CASSVQGAYSATNTGELFF.

The chain couples TRBV7-3 to TRBJ2-1; TRBD1 matches 10 bases. Germline V gene lookup returns CDR1 SGHTA and CDR2 FQGTGA. This CDR3 has 19 amino acids. The V gene end was trimmed by 5 bases and the J gene end by 2 bases; junction bases not matched to a gene: 15. CDR3 in amino acids: CASSPGTGALAGTYNEQFF. The CDR3 nucleotides read TGTGCCAGCAGCCCCGGGACAGGGGCTTTGGCGGGGACCTACAATGAGCAGTTCTTC.

The chain combines TRBV5-4 with TRBJ2-7; 8 nucleotides agree with TRBD1. Losses at the gene ends were 5 bases for V and 3 bases for J; bases not matched to a gene: 4. The germline gives CDR1 SGHNT, CDR2 YYREEE (reference sequence). The length of the CDR3 is 13 residues. CDR3 amino acids: CASRSTGDYEQYF. The CDR3 DNA reads TGTGCCAGCAGATCGACAGGGGACTACGAGCAGTACTTC.

This clone has only a few counts. V gene TRBV5-6 combines with J gene TRBJ1-5, with D perhaps TRBD1 (5 bases). CDR1 and CDR2 (germline): SGHDT, YYEEEE. V was clipped by 4 bases and J by 9 bases, with 11 bases between them. The CDR3 consists of 12 residues. CDR3: CASSRDEGPQHF. In DNA form, the CDR3 reads TGTGCCAGCAGCCGGGACGAAGGGCCCCAGCATTTT. The full variable domain, with the rest looked up from reference TRBV5-6 and TRBJ1-5, is DAGVTQSPTHLIKTRGQQVTLRCSPKSGHDTVSWYQQALGQGPQFIFQYYEEEERQRGNFPDRFSGHQFPNYSSELNVNALLLGDSALYLCASSRDEGPQHFGDGTRLSIL.

The V gene is TRBV28, the J gene TRBJ1-5, with a weak D call TRBD1 (5 bases). CDR1 is MDHEN and CDR2 is SYDVKM in the germline V gene. The CDR3 is 18 residues long. V was trimmed by 3 bases and J by 5 bases, leaving 23 bases between them. The CDR3 protein is CASSFTHRDPKEDQPQHF. The CDR3, as DNA: TGTGCCAGCAGTTTTACGCACCGGGACCCCAAAGAGGATCAGCCCCAGCATTTT.

V usage is TRBV9 and J usage is TRBJ2-7; no clear D. V was shortened by 1 base and J by 2 bases, with 10 bases between the two germline ends. CDR3 length equals 14 residues. The V gene's germline CDR1 is SGDLS and CDR2 YYNGEE. CDR3 bases: TGTGCCAGCAGCGTAACTCACGTCCCCTACGAGCAGTACTTC. Its translation: CASSVTHVPYEQYF.

The rearrangement links TRBV9 to TRBJ2-5, with TRBD1 identical over 7 bases. The CDR3 runs to 15 residues. The ends lost 3 bases at V and 5 bases at J; junction bases unmatched: 10. Germline V CDR1 and CDR2: SGDLS, YYNGEE. The CDR3 here is CASSEKGAPPETQYF. The CDR3 region has the DNA TGTGCCAGCAGCGAGAAGGGGGCCCCCCCCGAGACCCAGTACTTC.